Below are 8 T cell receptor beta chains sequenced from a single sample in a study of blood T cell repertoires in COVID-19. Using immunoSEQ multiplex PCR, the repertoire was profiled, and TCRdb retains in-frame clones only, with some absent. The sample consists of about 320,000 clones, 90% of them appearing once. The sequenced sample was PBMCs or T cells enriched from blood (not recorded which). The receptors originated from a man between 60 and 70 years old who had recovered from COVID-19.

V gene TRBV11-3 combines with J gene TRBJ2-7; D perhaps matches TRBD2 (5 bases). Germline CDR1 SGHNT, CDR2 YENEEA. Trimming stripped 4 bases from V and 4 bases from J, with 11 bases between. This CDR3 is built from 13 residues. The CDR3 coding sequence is TGTGCCAGCAGCTCGCGGACTGATTACGAGCAGTACTTC. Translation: CASSSRTDYEQYF.

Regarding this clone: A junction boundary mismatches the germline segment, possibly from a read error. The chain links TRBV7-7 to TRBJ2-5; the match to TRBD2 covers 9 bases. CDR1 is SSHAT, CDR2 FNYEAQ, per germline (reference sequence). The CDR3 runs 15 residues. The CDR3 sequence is CASSLGLAGQETQYF. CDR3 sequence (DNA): TGTGCTAGCAGCTTAGGCCTAGCGGGGCAAGAGACCCAGTACTTC.

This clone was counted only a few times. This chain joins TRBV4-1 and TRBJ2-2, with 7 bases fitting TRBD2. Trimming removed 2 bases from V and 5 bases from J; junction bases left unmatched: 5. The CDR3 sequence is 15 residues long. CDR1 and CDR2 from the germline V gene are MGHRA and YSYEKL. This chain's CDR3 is CASSQLAGDTGELFF. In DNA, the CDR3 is TGCGCCAGCAGCCAACTTGCGGGAGATACCGGGGAGCTGTTTTTT.

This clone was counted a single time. CDR3 amino acids: CASSPIQGAPAGEQYF. The CDR3 nucleotides read TGTGCCAGCAGCCCGATACAGGGGGCGCCGGCTGGGGAGCAGTACTTC. The chain employs TRBV6-2 or TRBV6-3 and TRBJ2-7; 9 nucleotides match TRBD1. CDR1 and CDR2 (germline): MNHEY, SVGEGT. Trimming at V came to 6 bases and at J to 7 bases, leaving 16 bases not matched to a gene. The CDR3 is 16 residues long.

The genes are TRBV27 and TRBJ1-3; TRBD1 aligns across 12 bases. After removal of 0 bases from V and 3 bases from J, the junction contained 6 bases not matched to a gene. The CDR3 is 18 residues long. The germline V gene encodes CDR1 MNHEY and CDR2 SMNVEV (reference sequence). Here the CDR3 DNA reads TGTGCCAGCAGTTTATCTACCGGGACAGGGGGCGGTGGAAACACCATATATTTT. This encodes CASSLSTGTGGGGNTIYF.

This chain's CDR3 is CASSYKGQPNTGELFF. The CDR3 region has the DNA TGTGCCAGCAGTTATAAGGGACAGCCTAACACCGGGGAGCTGTTTTTT. The chain carries TRBV6-5 and TRBJ2-2; 7 bases agree with TRBD1. J lost 2 bases, V lost 3 bases, and 6 bases had no gene match. The CDR3 is made up of 16 amino acids. In germline, CDR1 is MNHEY, CDR2 SVGAGI.

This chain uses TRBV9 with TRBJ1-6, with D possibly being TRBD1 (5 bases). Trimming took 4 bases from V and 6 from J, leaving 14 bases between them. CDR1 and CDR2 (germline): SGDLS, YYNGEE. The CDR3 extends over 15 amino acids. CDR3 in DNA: TGTGCCAGCAGCCCATACGGACAAGCTAATTCACCCCTCCACTTT. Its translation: CASSPYGQANSPLHF.

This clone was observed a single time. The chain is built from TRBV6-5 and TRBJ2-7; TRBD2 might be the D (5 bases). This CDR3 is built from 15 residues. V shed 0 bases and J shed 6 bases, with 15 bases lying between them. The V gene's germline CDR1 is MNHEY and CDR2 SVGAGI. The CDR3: CASSYSGLLLSEQYF. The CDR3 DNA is TGTGCCAGCAGTTACTCTGGACTGCTTCTGTCCGAGCAGTACTTC.